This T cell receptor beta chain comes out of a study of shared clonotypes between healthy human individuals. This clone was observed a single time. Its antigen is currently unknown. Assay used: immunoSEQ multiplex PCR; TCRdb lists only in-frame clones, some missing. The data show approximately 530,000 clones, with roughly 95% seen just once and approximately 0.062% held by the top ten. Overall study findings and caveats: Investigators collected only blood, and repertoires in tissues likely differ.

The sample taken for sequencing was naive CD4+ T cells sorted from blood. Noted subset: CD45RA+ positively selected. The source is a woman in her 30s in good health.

The CDR3 here is CASSPTGRGSTQYF. CDR3 bases: TGTGCCAGCAGCCCAACGGGGAGGGGGTCGACCCAGTACTTC. The chain has TRBV11-2 and TRBJ2-5; a possible D gene is TRBD2 (7 bases). The CDR3 covers 14 residues. V was cut by 5 bases and J by 7 bases, with 17 bases left in between. Germline V CDR1 and CDR2: SGHAT, FQNNGV.